The rows below give T cell receptor beta chains drawn from one sample of a study of blood T cell repertoires in COVID-19. Data came from immunoSEQ multiplex PCR; TCRdb stores just in-frame clones and leaves some out. The data hold 410,000 or so clones, with about nine tenths observed a single time. Specimen: peripheral blood. The receptor source for this set is a woman in her thirties or forties with COVID-19, enrolled during active disease. Each CDR3 is given with its conserved first and last residue. Each record gives: J gene, V gene, CDR3 protein.

J gene: TRBJ1-5; V gene: TRBV18; CDR3 protein: CASSPLQAAGQPQHF
J gene: TRBJ2-5; V gene: TRBV7-9; CDR3 protein: CASSWSTGIETQYF
J gene: TRBJ2-6; V gene: TRBV9; CDR3 protein: CASSVGVKGERSGANVLTF
J gene: TRBJ2-1; V gene: TRBV6-5; CDR3 protein: CASSYQGARSYNEQFF
J gene: TRBJ2-7; V gene: TRBV5-1; CDR3 protein: CASREGLSEQYF
J gene: TRBJ1-2; V gene: TRBV29-1; CDR3 protein: CSGDSNSGYTF
J gene: TRBJ2-5; V gene: TRBV7-9; CDR3 protein: CASSLTGVQETQYF
J gene: TRBJ1-2; V gene: TRBV27; CDR3 protein: CASSLASGQSFNIYGYTF
J gene: TRBJ2-2; V gene: TRBV7-8; CDR3 protein: CASIPARRRGNDTGELFF
J gene: TRBJ2-2; V gene: TRBV4-3; CDR3 protein: CASSTGTGITGELFF
J gene: TRBJ2-1; V gene: TRBV4-3; CDR3 protein: CASSQTTGLASYNEQFF
J gene: TRBJ1-4; V gene: TRBV5-6; CDR3 protein: CASSPGTVNEKLFF
J gene: TRBJ2-5; V gene: TRBV7-2; CDR3 protein: CASSPSGETQYF
J gene: TRBJ1-6; V gene: TRBV28; CDR3 protein: CASRSTGGKGGSPLHF
J gene: TRBJ1-2; V gene: TRBV7-8; CDR3 protein: CASSPGTANYGYTF
J gene: TRBJ2-2; V gene: TRBV9; CDR3 protein: CASSVEATITGELFF
J gene: TRBJ1-2; V gene: TRBV7-8; CDR3 protein: CASSFQNFNYGYTF
J gene: TRBJ1-4; V gene: TRBV28; CDR3 protein: CASRALDGEKLFF
J gene: TRBJ1-2; V gene: TRBV11-2; CDR3 protein: CASSQTLQGGDYGYTF
J gene: TRBJ2-3; V gene: TRBV19; CDR3 protein: CASSMSGGEHSSTDTQYF
J gene: TRBJ1-2; V gene: TRBV10-3; CDR3 protein: CAISGWGQDNYGYTF
J gene: TRBJ1-2; V gene: TRBV7-2; CDR3 protein: CASSLGDIGGYTF
J gene: TRBJ1-2; V gene: TRBV24-1; CDR3 protein: CATSDRGQGGRVGYTF
J gene: TRBJ1-4; V gene: TRBV6-5; CDR3 protein: CASRDNGATNEKLFF
J gene: TRBJ2-7; V gene: TRBV27; CDR3 protein: CASSPSLSGGYEQYF
J gene: TRBJ2-5; V gene: TRBV7-3; CDR3 protein: CASSSGQGETQYF
J gene: TRBJ1-5; V gene: TRBV19; CDR3 protein: CASSRTGGNNQPQHF
J gene: TRBJ2-1; V gene: TRBV7-9; CDR3 protein: CASSLGRGTYEQFF
J gene: TRBJ2-3; V gene: TRBV2; CDR3 protein: CATRTGMETDTQYF
J gene: TRBJ1-1; V gene: TRBV7-7; CDR3 protein: CASSLDRNTEAFF
J gene: TRBJ2-6; V gene: TRBV6-1; CDR3 protein: CASSERQFGSGANVLTF
J gene: TRBJ1-4; V gene: TRBV7-9; CDR3 protein: CASSLVGEPNEKLFF
J gene: TRBJ2-1; V gene: TRBV9; CDR3 protein: CASSSRDRDNEQFF
J gene: TRBJ1-2; V gene: TRBV14; CDR3 protein: CASSQADRGPNYGYTF
J gene: TRBJ2-7; V gene: TRBV7-6; CDR3 protein: CASSPYAEGPHEQYF
J gene: TRBJ1-3; V gene: TRBV5-4; CDR3 protein: CASSLATGASGNTIYF
J gene: TRBJ1-1; V gene: TRBV4-1; CDR3 protein: CASSRTRDSEAFF
J gene: TRBJ1-5; V gene: TRBV27; CDR3 protein: CASSLYRGREQPQHF
J gene: TRBJ2-3; V gene: TRBV15; CDR3 protein: CATSSWPRGGDTQYF
J gene: TRBJ1-5; V gene: TRBV19; CDR3 protein: CASRNDRGVNQPQHF
J gene: TRBJ2-3; V gene: TRBV7-9; CDR3 protein: CASRLAPTDTQYF
J gene: TRBJ2-1; V gene: TRBV16; CDR3 protein: CASSQSGSGLYNEQFF
J gene: TRBJ2-1; V gene: TRBV28; CDR3 protein: CASSLIAASSYNEQFF
J gene: TRBJ2-1; V gene: TRBV7-3; CDR3 protein: CASSLELAGASSYNEQFF
J gene: TRBJ2-3; V gene: TRBV27; CDR3 protein: CASSLLAGVTDTQYF
J gene: TRBJ2-7; V gene: TRBV19; CDR3 protein: CASSQPRRGFVDEQYF
J gene: TRBJ1-1; V gene: TRBV27; CDR3 protein: CASSLSGGTEAFF
J gene: TRBJ2-5; V gene: TRBV7-2; CDR3 protein: CASRAGMVRETQYF
J gene: TRBJ1-4; V gene: TRBV11-2; CDR3 protein: CASATYREKLFF
J gene: TRBJ2-7; V gene: TRBV4-1; CDR3 protein: CASSPALAGFYEQYF
J gene: TRBJ1-3; V gene: TRBV18; CDR3 protein: CASSPTQGSGNTIYF
J gene: TRBJ2-7; V gene: TRBV5-6; CDR3 protein: CASRVDREVSYEQYF